The rows below give T cell receptor beta chains drawn from one sample of a study of blood T cell repertoires in COVID-19. Produced via immunoSEQ multiplex PCR; TCRdb's table is partial and in-frame only. The sample holds roughly 250,000 clones, roughly 84% seen once. Sequenced material: peripheral blood. The receptor set was obtained from a woman between 40 and 50 years old who had recovered from COVID-19. The CDR3 runs from the conserved cysteine through the conserved F or W. Fields, in order: clone size, J gene, V gene, D gene, CDR3 DNA, CDR3 protein. The D gene is left open where the match is weak. Size is stated for part of the rows, as once, few or many counts, or as a class when the clone is expanded.

clone_size: .
j_call: TRBJ1-5
v_call: TRBV19
d_call: TRBD1
cdr3_nt: TGTGCCGGGGGGACAGGGGGCAATCAGCCCCAGCATTTT
cdr3_aa: CAGGTGGNQPQHF

clone_size: .
j_call: TRBJ2-3
v_call: TRBV5-1
d_call: .
cdr3_nt: TGCGCCAGCAGCTTGGAGCACAGCACAGATACGCAGTATTTT
cdr3_aa: CASSLEHSTDTQYF

clone_size: .
j_call: TRBJ2-7
v_call: TRBV30
d_call: .
cdr3_nt: TGTGCCTGGAGTAGGCAGGGGGGAGGCTACGAGCAGTACTTC
cdr3_aa: CAWSRQGGGYEQYF

clone_size: .
j_call: TRBJ2-1
v_call: TRBV7-8
d_call: .
cdr3_nt: TGTGCCAGCAGCCCCCGGGACTCGGACAATGAGCAGTTCTTC
cdr3_aa: CASSPRDSDNEQFF

clone_size: .
j_call: TRBJ2-1
v_call: TRBV6-5
d_call: TRBD2
cdr3_nt: TGTGCCAGCAGTTACTCGATTAGCGGGGGGGCCGATGAGCAGTTCTTC
cdr3_aa: CASSYSISGGADEQFF

clone_size: .
j_call: TRBJ2-3
v_call: TRBV5-1
d_call: TRBD1
cdr3_nt: TGCGCCAGCAGCGGTACACCGGGACAGGGGAGGGCAGATACGCAGTATTTT
cdr3_aa: CASSGTPGQGRADTQYF

clone_size: .
j_call: TRBJ2-3
v_call: TRBV18
d_call: TRBD1
cdr3_nt: TGTGCCAGCTCACCACTAACGAGACAGGGGACCACAGATACGCAGTATTTT
cdr3_aa: CASSPLTRQGTTDTQYF

clone_size: .
j_call: TRBJ1-4
v_call: TRBV6-5
d_call: .
cdr3_nt: TGTGCCAGCAGATCACCGACCACGGGGAATGAAAAACTGTTTTTT
cdr3_aa: CASRSPTTGNEKLFF

clone_size: few
j_call: TRBJ1-5
v_call: TRBV24-1
d_call: .
cdr3_nt: TGTGCCACCAGTGATTTTGCGGGACAGCCCCAGCATTTT
cdr3_aa: CATSDFAGQPQHF

clone_size: .
j_call: TRBJ2-7
v_call: TRBV4-2
d_call: .
cdr3_nt: TGTGCCAGCAGCCAAGGGGGGAAACAGGGCTCCTACGAGCAGTACTTC
cdr3_aa: CASSQGGKQGSYEQYF

clone_size: .
j_call: TRBJ2-3
v_call: TRBV3-1/TRBV3-2
d_call: .
cdr3_nt: TGTGCCAGCAGCCTCTTCCCTAGCAACCCAGATACGCAGTATTTT
cdr3_aa: CASSLFPSNPDTQYF

clone_size: .
j_call: TRBJ2-2
v_call: TRBV19
d_call: TRBD1
cdr3_nt: TGTGCCAGTAGTACCAGGACAGGGGTATGGGCCGGGGAGCTGTTTTTT
cdr3_aa: CASSTRTGVWAGELFF

clone_size: .
j_call: TRBJ2-5
v_call: TRBV5-1
d_call: .
cdr3_nt: TGCGCCAGCAGCGCTAGGGGCGGCGAGACCCAGTACTTC
cdr3_aa: CASSARGGETQYF